This TCR beta chain was profiled in a study of cytomegalovirus exposure and HLA in healthy donors. The primer mix had 60 Vbeta and 13 Jbeta primers. Sequencing used immunoSEQ multiplex PCR; TCRdb keeps in-frame clones, though not all of them. Altogether 70,000 to 85,000 clones are present, 55% to 75% being singletons, with the ten largest covering 5.7%. At sampling all donors were nominally healthy, likely with unrecorded immune exposures. With 6 bases clipped from V and 8 bases from J, the junction kept 6 bases outside the gene matches. CDR3 length: 11 residues. The germline gives CDR1 DFQATT, CDR2 SNEGSKA (reference sequence).

The J gene is TRBJ1-2, the V gene TRBV20-1; 7 positions match TRBD1. The source of this sequence is a young man in good health and CMV-seropositive. Sequenced input: PBMCs. CDR3 residues: CSARQGGGYTF. CDR3 DNA: TGCAGTGCAAGACAGGGAGGGGGCTACACCTTC.